Listed here are 24 T cell receptor beta chains from one sample, sequenced in a study of blood T cells in healthy people across ages. The second PCR ran about 6 to 12 cycles with a sample-barcoded 5' primer and J-beta primers. TCRdb analysed the 5' RACE reads with MiXCR anew, one entry per CDR3 protein. The sample includes approximately 800,000 distinct CDR3 sequences, more than 50% of them seen just once. The sequencing sample was made of blood. All receptors come from a man in his forties in good health.

V gene TRBV7-3 combines with J gene TRBJ2-5, with 10 bases that match TRBD1. The CDR3 length is 15 residues. Trimming cost V 5 bases and J 2 bases; bases outside gene matches: 5. Germline CDR1 is SGHTA and CDR2 is FQGTGA. CDR3 in DNA: TGTGCCAGCAGCCCGGGACAGGGGATTCAAGAGACCCAGTACTTC. Translating gives CASSPGQGIQETQYF.

The chain carries TRBV11-3 and TRBJ2-4; 9 bases agree with TRBD1. The J call may be faulty, since TRBJ2-7 better matches the DNA end. The germline V gene encodes CDR1 SGHNT and CDR2 YENEEA. The CDR3 has 15 residues. CDR3 protein: CASSDRGTAASEQYF. CDR3 bases: TGTGCCAGCAGCGACAGGGGGACAGCGGCCTCCGAGCAGTACTTC.

This rearrangement joins TRBV9 to TRBJ2-3; tentatively, D is TRBD2 (6 bases). From germline, CDR1 is SGDLS and CDR2 YYNGEE. Between the trimmed V and J ends, which lost 3 bases and 4 bases, there was a span of 15 bases. There are 15 residues in the CDR3. The CDR3 sequence is CASSGRDGGADTQYF. CDR3 nucleotide sequence: TGTGCCAGCAGCGGCCGGGACGGGGGTGCAGATACGCAGTATTTT.

This chain uses TRBV20-1 with TRBJ2-5; 8 bases match TRBD2. The germline V gene has CDR1 DFQATT and CDR2 SNEGSKA (reference sequence). CDR3 length: 14 residues. V lost 5 bases and J lost 5; bases outside the gene matches: 10. DNA of the CDR3: TGCAGTGCTGCCCACGCGGGGGGTCGGGAGACCCAGTACTTC. Residues: CSAAHAGGRETQYF.

This clonotype showed up just a few times. V gene TRBV4-2 combines with J gene TRBJ2-7; D not certain. CDR3 length equals 14 residues. The V gene lost 4 bases and the J gene lost 0 bases, with 10 bases spanning the gap. Germline CDR1 reads LGHNA; CDR2 reads YNFKEQ. The CDR3 sequence is CASSPWTTSYEQYF. The CDR3 coding sequence is TGTGCCAGCAGCCCATGGACGACCTCCTACGAGCAGTACTTC.

The chain couples TRBV28 to TRBJ2-6, with D tentatively TRBD2 (6 bases). The CDR3 is 17 amino acids. Trimming pared 6 bases from V and 2 bases from J, leaving 17 bases between. The germline gives CDR1 MDHEN, CDR2 SYDVKM. CDR3 protein: CASSRAGSFAGANVLTF. CDR3 in DNA: TGTGCCAGCAGCCGAGCCGGGAGTTTCGCTGGGGCCAACGTCCTGACTTTC.

The V call is TRBV29-1, the J call TRBJ2-1, with D unresolved. The CDR3 length is 16 residues. Deletions cut 1 base from V and 1 base from J, with 14 bases between. CDR1 SQVTM and CDR2 ANQGSEA come from the germline V gene. The CDR3 DNA reads as TGCAGCGTTGAAGGGTCGCTCTCCGGTTCCTACAATGAGCAGTTCTTC. This gives the protein CSVEGSLSGSYNEQFF.

J is TRBJ2-7 and V is TRBV3-1; tentatively, D is TRBD1 or TRBD2 (5 bases each). CDR3 length: 16 residues. The V gene's germline CDR1 is LGHDT and CDR2 YNNKEL (reference sequence). The V end lost 4 bases, the J end lost 2 bases, and 18 bases lay between the germline ends. CDR3 bases: TGTGCCAGCAGCCCAAGGCAGGGAAGCGGCCCCTACGAGCAGTACTTC. Its protein is CASSPRQGSGPYEQYF.

This clonotype was detected a few times. The V call is TRBV4-3, the J call TRBJ2-7; a possible D gene is TRBD2 (5 bases). Between the trimmed V and J ends, which lost 0 bases and 0 bases, there was a span of 18 bases. The CDR3 runs 18 residues. Germline V gene sequence: CDR1 LGHNA, CDR2 YSLEER. The CDR3 here is CASSQERGGMRLSYEQYF. The CDR3 DNA is TGCGCCAGCAGCCAAGAACGGGGTGGGATGCGGCTCTCCTACGAGCAGTACTTC.

V is TRBV7-2 and J is TRBJ2-7; 14 nucleotides align to TRBD2. The J call may be faulty, since TRBJ2-5 better matches the DNA end. This CDR3 is 16 amino acids long. Germline-derived CDR1 and CDR2 are SGHTA and FQGNSA. DNA of the CDR3: TGTGCCAGCAGCCGACTAGCGGGAGGGCCGGTGGAGACCCAGTACTTC. Translation gives CASSRLAGGPVETQYF.

The V call is TRBV5-1, the J call TRBJ2-4; TRBD1 matches 7 bases. Unmatched junction bases numbered 3, after V lost 3 bases and J lost 3 bases. There are 14 residues in the CDR3. Per the germline V gene, CDR1 is SGHRS and CDR2 is YFSETQ. CDR3 coding DNA: TGCGCCAGCAGCTCCCGGGACAGCAAAAACATTCAGTACTTC. This sequence encodes CASSSRDSKNIQYF.

The gene calls are TRBV5-6 and TRBJ2-1, with D perhaps matching TRBD2 (6 bases). The CDR3 contains 17 residues. Trimming cost V 1 base and J 13 bases, with 27 bases left between them. Germline-derived CDR1 and CDR2 are SGHDT and YYEEEE. The CDR3 DNA sequence: TGTGCCAGCAGCTTGAGGATTAGCGGTTCTTTCCAAGAGACCCAGTTCTTC. Protein: CASSLRISGSFQETQFF.

The chain is built from TRBV7-2 and TRBJ2-1, with 9 nucleotides matching TRBD1. Matching the DNA end better, TRBJ2-7 makes the J call doubtful. The CDR3 is 13 residues long. Germline V CDR1 and CDR2: SGHTA, FQGNSA. The CDR3: CASRGQGLNEQYF. CDR3 DNA sequence: TGTGCCAGCAGGGGACAGGGTCTAAATGAGCAGTACTTC.

This clonotype was counted between two and nine times. V is TRBV5-1 and J is TRBJ2-3; 10 bases are a match to TRBD1. CDR1 is SGHRS and CDR2 is YFSETQ in the germline V gene. V shed 0 bases and J 6 bases; nucleotides not matched to a gene: 1. The length of the CDR3 is 14 residues. As DNA, the CDR3 is TGCGCCAGCAGCTTGGGGGACAGGGGCGATACGCAGTATTTT. This gives the protein CASSLGDRGDTQYF.

The V gene is TRBV29-1, the J gene TRBJ2-2, with D perhaps matching TRBD1 (6 bases). Germline CDR1 and CDR2: SQVTM and ANQGSEA. V lost 6 bases to trimming and J lost 0 bases, with 8 bases between them. The CDR3 has 13 residues. The CDR3 is CSVTGTNTGELFF. The DNA for the CDR3 is TGCAGCGTGACAGGAACGAACACCGGGGAGCTGTTTTTT.

CDR3 region: CASSYWDRGWPGKGYTF. In DNA form, the CDR3 reads TGTGCCAGCAGTTACTGGGACAGGGGGTGGCCGGGGAAGGGCTACACCTTC. V and J are TRBV6-6 and TRBJ1-2; 11 positions match TRBD1. Unmatched junction bases numbered 12, after V lost 1 base and J lost 8 bases. The V gene's germline CDR1 is MNHNY and CDR2 SVGAGI (reference sequence). The CDR3 sequence is 17 residues long.

The gene calls are TRBV12-3 or TRBV12-4 and TRBJ1-5; TRBD1 might be the D (6 bases). The CDR3 is 15 amino acids. V lost 2 bases and J lost 3, with 11 bases in between. The CDR3 DNA is TGTGCCAGCAGTTTAACGGGGGGGCACAATCAGCCCCAGCATTTT. Translation: CASSLTGGHNQPQHF.

V gene TRBV5-1 combines with J gene TRBJ2-5; maybe TRBD1 (6 bases). Trimming shortened V by 0 bases and J by 6 bases, and 21 bases separated the two germline ends. In germline, CDR1 is SGHRS, CDR2 YFSETQ. The CDR3 is 17 residues long. Written as DNA, the CDR3 is TGCGCCAGCAGCTTGGGACTTCTTGGGGGCCTAATCCAGACCCAGTACTTC. It codes for CASSLGLLGGLIQTQYF.

There are a few counts of this clonotype. One end of the junction does not line up with germline, which may come from a read error. J is TRBJ1-2 and V is TRBV20-1; the match to TRBD1 covers 7 bases. This CDR3 is built from 13 residues. CDR1 is DFQATT, CDR2 SNEGSKA, per germline (reference sequence). The CDR3 protein is CSARVRTGGGYTF. CDR3 sequence (DNA): TGCAGTGCGAGAGTAAGGACAGGCGGTGGCTACACCTTC.

This clonotype was recorded a few times. The chain carries TRBV29-1 and TRBJ2-5, with D hard to call. The CDR3 length is 14 residues. Per germline, CDR1 SQVTM and CDR2 ANQGSEA. Trimming removed 7 bases at V and 0 bases at J, with 15 bases between. The CDR3 bases are TGCAGCGCCCCTCCGGCCGTGTACCAAGAGACCCAGTACTTC. Translation gives CSAPPAVYQETQYF.

The rearrangement links TRBV3-1 to TRBJ2-7, with D uncertain. Germline CDR1 reads LGHDT; CDR2 reads YNNKEL (reference sequence). V was cut by 0 bases and J by 7 bases, with 7 bases left in between. This CDR3 is built from 12 residues. CDR3 bases: TGTGCCAGCAGCCAAGATCGTAGAGAGCAGTACTTC. It specifies CASSQDRREQYF.

The V and J genes are TRBV3-1 and TRBJ2-7; D may be TRBD2 (5 bases). V was clipped by 5 bases and J by 5 bases, with 13 bases between them. CDR3 length equals 13 residues. Germline CDR1 LGHDT, CDR2 YNNKEL (reference sequence). CDR3 sequence (DNA): TGTGCCAGCAGCGAACTAGGATGGCACGAGCAGTACTTC. Amino acid sequence: CASSELGWHEQYF.

The chain has TRBV29-1 and TRBJ2-5, with D perhaps matching TRBD1 or TRBD2 (5 bases each). This CDR3 is 14 amino acids long. From germline, CDR1 is SQVTM and CDR2 ANQGSEA. V was clipped by 7 bases and J by 3 bases, with 18 bases between them. CDR3 protein: CSGITGAGEETQYF. The CDR3 DNA sequence: TGCAGCGGCATAACCGGGGCAGGTGAAGAGACCCAGTACTTC.

V usage is TRBV6-1 and J usage is TRBJ1-5, with D possibly being TRBD1 (6 bases). Germline CDR1 reads MNHNS; CDR2 reads SASEGT. Trimming removed 8 bases at V and 0 bases at J, with 20 bases between. This CDR3 is built from 17 residues. The CDR3 DNA follows: TGTGCCAGCTGGGGGGCCGGAGCTCGAACTAGCAATCAGCCCCAGCATTTT. This codes for CASWGAGARTSNQPQHF.